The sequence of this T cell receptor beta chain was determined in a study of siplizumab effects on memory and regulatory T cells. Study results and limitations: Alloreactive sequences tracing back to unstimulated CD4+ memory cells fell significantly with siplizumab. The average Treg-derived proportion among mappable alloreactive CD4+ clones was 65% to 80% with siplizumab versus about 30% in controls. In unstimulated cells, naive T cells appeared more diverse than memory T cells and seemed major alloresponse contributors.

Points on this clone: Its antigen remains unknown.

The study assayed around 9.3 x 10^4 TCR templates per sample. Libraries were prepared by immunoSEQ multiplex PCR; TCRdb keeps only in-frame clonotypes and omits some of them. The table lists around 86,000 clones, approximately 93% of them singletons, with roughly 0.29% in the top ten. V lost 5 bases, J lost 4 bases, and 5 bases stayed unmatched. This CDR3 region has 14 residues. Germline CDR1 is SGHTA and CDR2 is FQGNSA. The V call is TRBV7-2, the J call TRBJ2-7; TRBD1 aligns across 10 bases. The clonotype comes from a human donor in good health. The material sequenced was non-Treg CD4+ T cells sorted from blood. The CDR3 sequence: CASSQDRGPYEQYF. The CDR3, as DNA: TGTGCCAGCAGCCAAGACAGGGGGCCATACGAGCAGTACTTC.